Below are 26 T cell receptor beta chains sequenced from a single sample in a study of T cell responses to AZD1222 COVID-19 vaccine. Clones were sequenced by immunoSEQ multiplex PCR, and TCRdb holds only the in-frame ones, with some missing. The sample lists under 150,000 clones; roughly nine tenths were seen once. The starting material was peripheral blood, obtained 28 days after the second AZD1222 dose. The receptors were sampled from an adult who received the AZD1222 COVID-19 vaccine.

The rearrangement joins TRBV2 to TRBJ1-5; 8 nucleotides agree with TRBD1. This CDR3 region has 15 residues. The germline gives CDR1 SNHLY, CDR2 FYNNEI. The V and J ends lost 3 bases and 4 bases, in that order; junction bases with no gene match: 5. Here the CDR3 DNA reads TGTGCCAGCAGTGAGGGGGGGACAGGTAATCAGCCCCAGCATTTT. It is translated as CASSEGGTGNQPQHF.

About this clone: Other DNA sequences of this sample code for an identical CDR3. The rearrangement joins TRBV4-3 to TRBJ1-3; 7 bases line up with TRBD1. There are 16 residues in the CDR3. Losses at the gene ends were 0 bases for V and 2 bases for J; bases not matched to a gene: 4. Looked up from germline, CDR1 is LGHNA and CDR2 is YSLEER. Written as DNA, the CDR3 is TGCGCCAGCAGCCAAGACCCAGACAGGGCTGGAAACACCATATATTTT. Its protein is CASSQDPDRAGNTIYF.

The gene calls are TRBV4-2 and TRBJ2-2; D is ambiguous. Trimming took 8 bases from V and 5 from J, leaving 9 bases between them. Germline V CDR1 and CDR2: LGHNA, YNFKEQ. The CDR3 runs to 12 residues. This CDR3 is CASRLGTGELFF. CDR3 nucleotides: TGTGCCAGCCGTTTAGGAACCGGGGAGCTGTTTTTT.

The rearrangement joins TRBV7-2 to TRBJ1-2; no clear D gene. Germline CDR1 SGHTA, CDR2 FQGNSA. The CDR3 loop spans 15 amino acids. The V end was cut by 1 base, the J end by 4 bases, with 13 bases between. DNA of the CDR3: TGTGCCAGCAGCTTAGAGTCCGGCAGAAGCTATGGCTACACCTTC. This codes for CASSLESGRSYGYTF.

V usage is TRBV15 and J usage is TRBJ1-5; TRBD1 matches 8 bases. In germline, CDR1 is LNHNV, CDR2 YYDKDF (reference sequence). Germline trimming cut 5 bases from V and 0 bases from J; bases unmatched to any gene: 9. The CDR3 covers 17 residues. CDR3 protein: CATSSGRGLYSNQPQHF. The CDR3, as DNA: TGTGCCACCAGCTCCGGCAGGGGGCTCTATAGCAATCAGCCCCAGCATTTT.

The CDR3 DNA sequence: TGTGCCAGCAGCTCGACTTGGGGCAATCAGCCCCAGCATTTT. This encodes CASSSTWGNQPQHF. The chain joins TRBV6-2 or TRBV6-3 to TRBJ1-5; no firm D call. CDR1 and CDR2 (germline): MNHEY, SVGEGT. Trimming left V 6 bases short and J 2 bases short, with 11 bases between. This CDR3 spans 14 amino acids.

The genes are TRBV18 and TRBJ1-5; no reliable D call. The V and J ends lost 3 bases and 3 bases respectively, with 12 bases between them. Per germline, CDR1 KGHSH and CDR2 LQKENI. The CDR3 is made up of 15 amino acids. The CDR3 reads CASSPSGLSNQPQHF. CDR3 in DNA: TGTGCCAGCTCACCTTCCGGCCTTTCCAATCAGCCCCAGCATTTT. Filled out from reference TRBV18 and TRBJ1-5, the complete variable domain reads NAGVMQNPRHLVRRRGQEARLRCSPMKGHSHVYWYRQLPEEGLKFMVYLQKENIIDESGMPKERFSAEFPKEGPSILRIQQVVRGDSAAYFCASSPSGLSNQPQHFGDGTRLSIL.

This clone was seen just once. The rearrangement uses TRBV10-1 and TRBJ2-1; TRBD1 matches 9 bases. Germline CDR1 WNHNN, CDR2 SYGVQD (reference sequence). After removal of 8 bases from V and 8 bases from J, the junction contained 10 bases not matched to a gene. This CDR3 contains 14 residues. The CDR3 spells CASGIGQGIYEQFF. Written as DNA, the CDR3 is TGCGCCAGCGGAATTGGACAGGGGATCTATGAGCAGTTCTTC.

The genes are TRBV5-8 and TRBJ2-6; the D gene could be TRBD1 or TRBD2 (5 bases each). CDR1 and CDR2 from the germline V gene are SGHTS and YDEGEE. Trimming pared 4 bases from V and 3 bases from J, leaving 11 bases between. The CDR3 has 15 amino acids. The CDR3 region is CASSMRGVGANVLTF. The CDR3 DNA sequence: TGTGCCAGCAGCATGAGGGGTGTTGGGGCCAACGTCCTGACTTTC.

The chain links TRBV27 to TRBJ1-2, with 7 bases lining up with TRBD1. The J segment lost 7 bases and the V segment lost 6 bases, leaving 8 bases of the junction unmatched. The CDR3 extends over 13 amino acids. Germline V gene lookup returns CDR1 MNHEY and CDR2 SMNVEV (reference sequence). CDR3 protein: CASSTTGVGGYTF. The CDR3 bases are TGTGCCAGCAGCACAACAGGGGTGGGTGGCTACACCTTC.

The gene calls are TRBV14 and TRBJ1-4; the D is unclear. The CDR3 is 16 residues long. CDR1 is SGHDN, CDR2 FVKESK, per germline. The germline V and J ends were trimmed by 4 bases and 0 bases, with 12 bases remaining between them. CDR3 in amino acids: CASSPRTRTTNEKLFF. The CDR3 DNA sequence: TGTGCCAGCAGCCCTCGGACGAGGACAACTAATGAAAAACTGTTTTTT. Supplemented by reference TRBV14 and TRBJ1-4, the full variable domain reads EAGVTQFPSHSVIEKGQTVTLRCDPISGHDNLYWYRRVMGKEIKFLLHFVKESKQDESGMPNNRFLAERTGGTYSTLKVQPAELEDSGVYFCASSPRTRTTNEKLFFGSGTQLSVL.

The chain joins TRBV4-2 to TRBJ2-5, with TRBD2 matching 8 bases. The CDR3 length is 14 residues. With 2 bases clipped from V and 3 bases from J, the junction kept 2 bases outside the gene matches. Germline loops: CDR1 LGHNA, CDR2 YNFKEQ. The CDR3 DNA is TGTGCCAGCAGCCAACAACTAGCGGAAGAGACCCAGTACTTC. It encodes CASSQQLAEETQYF.

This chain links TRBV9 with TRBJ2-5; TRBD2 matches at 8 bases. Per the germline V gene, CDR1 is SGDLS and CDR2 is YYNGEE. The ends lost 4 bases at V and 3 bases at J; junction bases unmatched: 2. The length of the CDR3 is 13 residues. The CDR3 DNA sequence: TGTGCCAGCAGCCAACTAGCGGAAGAGACCCAGTACTTC. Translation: CASSQLAEETQYF.

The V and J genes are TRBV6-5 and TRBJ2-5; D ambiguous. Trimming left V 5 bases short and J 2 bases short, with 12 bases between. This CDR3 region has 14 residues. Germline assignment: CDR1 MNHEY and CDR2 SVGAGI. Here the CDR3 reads CASSPGAAQETQYF. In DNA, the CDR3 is TGTGCCAGCAGTCCCGGCGCAGCTCAAGAGACCCAGTACTTC.

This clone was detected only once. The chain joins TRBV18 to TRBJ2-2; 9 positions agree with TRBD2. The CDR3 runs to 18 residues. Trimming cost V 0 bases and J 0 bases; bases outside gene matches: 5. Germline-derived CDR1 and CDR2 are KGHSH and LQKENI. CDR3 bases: TGTGCCAGCTCACCACCGCGGGGACTAGCTGCGAACACCGGGGAGCTGTTTTTT. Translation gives CASSPPRGLAANTGELFF.

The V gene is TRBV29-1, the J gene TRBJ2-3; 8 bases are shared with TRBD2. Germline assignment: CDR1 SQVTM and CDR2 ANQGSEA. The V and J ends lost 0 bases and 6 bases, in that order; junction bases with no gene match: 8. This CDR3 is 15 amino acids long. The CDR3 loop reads CSVEDPAGGWDTQYF. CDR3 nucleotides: TGCAGCGTTGAAGATCCGGCGGGAGGTTGGGATACGCAGTATTTT.

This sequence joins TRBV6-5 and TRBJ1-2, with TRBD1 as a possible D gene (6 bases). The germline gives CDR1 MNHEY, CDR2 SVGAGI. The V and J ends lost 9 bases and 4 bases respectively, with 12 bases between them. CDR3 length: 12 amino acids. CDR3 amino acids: CARRDTAYGYTF. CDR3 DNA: TGTGCCAGGCGGGACACTGCCTATGGCTACACCTTC.

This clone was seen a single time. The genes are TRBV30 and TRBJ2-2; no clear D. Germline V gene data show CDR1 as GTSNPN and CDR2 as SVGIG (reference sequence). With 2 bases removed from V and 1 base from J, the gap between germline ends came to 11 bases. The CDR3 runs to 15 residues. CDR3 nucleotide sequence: TGTGCCTGGAGTAGATTGGGCCTGAACACCGGGGAGCTGTTTTTT. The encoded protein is CAWSRLGLNTGELFF.

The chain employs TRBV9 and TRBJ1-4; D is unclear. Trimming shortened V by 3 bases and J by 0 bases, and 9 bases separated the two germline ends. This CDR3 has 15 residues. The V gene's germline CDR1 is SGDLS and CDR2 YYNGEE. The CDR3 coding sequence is TGTGCCAGCAGCGAGGCCCGCGCAACTAATGAAAAACTGTTTTTT. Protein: CASSEARATNEKLFF.

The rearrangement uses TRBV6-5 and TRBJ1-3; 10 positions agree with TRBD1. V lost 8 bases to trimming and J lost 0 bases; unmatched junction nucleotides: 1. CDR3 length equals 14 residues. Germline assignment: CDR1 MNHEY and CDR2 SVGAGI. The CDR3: CASGQGVSGNTIYF. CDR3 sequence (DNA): TGTGCCAGCGGACAGGGGGTCTCTGGAAACACCATATATTTT.

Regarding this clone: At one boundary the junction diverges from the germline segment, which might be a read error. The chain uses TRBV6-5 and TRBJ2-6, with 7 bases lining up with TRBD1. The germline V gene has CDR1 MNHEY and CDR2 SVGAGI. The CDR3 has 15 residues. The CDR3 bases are TGTGCCAGCAGTTGGGCAGGGGGTGGGTCCAACGTCCTGACTTTC. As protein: CASSWAGGGSNVLTF.

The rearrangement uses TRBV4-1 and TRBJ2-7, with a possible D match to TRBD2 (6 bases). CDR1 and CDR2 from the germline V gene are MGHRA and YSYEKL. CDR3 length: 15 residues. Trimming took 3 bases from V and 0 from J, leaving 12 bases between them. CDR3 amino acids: CASSQTPGVSYEQYF. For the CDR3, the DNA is TGCGCCAGCAGCCAGACCCCGGGGGTCTCCTACGAGCAGTACTTC.

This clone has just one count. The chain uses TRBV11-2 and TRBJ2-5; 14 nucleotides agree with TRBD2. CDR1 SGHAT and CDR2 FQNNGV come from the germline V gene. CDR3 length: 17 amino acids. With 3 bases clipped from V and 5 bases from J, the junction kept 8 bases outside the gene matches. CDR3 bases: TGTGCCAGCAGCTTGGGGACTAGCGGGGGCGATAGGGAGACCCAGTACTTC. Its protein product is CASSLGTSGGDRETQYF.

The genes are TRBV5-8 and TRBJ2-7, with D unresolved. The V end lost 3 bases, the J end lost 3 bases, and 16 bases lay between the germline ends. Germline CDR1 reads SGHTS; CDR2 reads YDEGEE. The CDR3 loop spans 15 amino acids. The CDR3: CASSSNARLYYEQYF. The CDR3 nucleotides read TGTGCCAGCAGCTCCAACGCCAGGTTGTACTACGAGCAGTACTTC.

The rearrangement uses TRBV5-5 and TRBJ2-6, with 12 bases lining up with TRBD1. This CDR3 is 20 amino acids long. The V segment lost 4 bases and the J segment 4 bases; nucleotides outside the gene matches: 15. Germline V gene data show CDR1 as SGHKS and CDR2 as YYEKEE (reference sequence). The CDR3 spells CASSLETGTGGPRGANVLTF. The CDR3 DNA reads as TGTGCCAGCAGCCTAGAAACCGGGACAGGGGGCCCGAGAGGGGCCAACGTCCTGACTTTC.

Written as DNA, the CDR3 is TGTGCCAGCAGCTTAGGAGCCATTAGCGGGAGGGTTAACAATGAGCAGTTCTTC. Its protein is CASSLGAISGRVNNEQFF. The chain couples TRBV7-9 to TRBJ2-1, with 11 bases matching TRBD2. This CDR3 comprises 18 residues. Germline CDR1 reads SEHNR; CDR2 reads FQNEAQ (reference sequence). After removal of 1 base from V and 5 bases from J, the junction contained 10 bases not matched to a gene.